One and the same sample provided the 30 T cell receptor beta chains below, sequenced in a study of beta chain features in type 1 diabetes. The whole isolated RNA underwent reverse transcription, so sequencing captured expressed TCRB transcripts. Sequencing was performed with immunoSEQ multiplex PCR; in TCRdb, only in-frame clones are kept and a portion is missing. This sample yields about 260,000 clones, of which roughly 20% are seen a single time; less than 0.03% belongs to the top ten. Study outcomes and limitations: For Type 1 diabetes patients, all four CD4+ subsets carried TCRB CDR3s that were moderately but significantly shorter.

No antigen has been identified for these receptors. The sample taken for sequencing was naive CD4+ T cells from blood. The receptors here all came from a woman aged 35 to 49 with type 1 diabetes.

In nucleotides, the CDR3 is TGTGCCAGCAGCCCCGGGGGGACCCAGTACTTC. Translating gives CASSPGGTQYF. The V gene is TRBV7-2, the J gene TRBJ2-5; weak D call: TRBD2 (6 bases). Trimming stripped 5 bases from V and 7 bases from J, with 8 bases between. Germline assignment: CDR1 SGHTA and CDR2 FQGNSA. The CDR3 extends over 11 amino acids.

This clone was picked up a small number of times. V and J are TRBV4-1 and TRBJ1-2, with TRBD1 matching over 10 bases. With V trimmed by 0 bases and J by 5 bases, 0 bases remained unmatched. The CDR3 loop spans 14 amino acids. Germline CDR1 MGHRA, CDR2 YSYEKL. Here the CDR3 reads CASSQEGQGYGYTF. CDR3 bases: TGCGCCAGCAGCCAAGAGGGACAGGGGTATGGCTACACCTTC.

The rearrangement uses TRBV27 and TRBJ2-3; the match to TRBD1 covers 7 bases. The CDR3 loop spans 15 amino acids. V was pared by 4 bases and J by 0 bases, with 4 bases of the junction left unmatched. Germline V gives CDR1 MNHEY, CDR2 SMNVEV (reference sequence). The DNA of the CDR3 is TGTGCCAGCAGTTCCCGGGACAGAAGCACAGATACGCAGTATTTT. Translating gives CASSSRDRSTDTQYF.

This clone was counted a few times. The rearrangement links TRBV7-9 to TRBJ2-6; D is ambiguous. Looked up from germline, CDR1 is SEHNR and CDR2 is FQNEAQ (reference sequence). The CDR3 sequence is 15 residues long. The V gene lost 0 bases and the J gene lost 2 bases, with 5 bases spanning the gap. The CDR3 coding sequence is TGTGCCAGCAGCTTAGCGGAGACTGGGGCCAACGTCCTGACTTTC. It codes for CASSLAETGANVLTF.

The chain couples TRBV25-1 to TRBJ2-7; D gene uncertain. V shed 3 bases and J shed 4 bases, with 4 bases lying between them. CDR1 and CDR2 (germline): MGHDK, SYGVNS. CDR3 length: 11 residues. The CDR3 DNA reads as TGTGCCAGCAGTGACAGATACGAGCAGTACTTC. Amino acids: CASSDRYEQYF.

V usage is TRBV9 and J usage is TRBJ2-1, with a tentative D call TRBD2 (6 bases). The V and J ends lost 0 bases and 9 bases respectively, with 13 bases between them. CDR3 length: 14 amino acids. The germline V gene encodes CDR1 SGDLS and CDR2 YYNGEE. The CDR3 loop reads CASSVDHYGSEQFF. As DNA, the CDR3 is TGTGCCAGCAGCGTAGACCATTACGGGAGTGAGCAGTTCTTC. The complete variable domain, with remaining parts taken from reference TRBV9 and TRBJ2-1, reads DSGVTQTPKHLITATGQRVTLRCSPRSGDLSVYWYQQSLDQGLQFLIQYYNGEERAKGNILERFSAQQFPDLHSELNLSSLELGDSALYFCASSVDHYGSEQFFGPGTRLTVL.

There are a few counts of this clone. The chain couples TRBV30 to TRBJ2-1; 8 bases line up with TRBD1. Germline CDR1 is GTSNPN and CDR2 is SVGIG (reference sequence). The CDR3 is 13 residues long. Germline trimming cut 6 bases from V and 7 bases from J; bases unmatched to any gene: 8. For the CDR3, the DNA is TGTGCCTGCAAACTTACAGGGGGAAATGAGCAGTTCTTC. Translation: CACKLTGGNEQFF.

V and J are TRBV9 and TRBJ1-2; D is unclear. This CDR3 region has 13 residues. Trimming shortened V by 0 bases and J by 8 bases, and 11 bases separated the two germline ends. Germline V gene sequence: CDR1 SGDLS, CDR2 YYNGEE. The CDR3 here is CASSVVSGIGYTF. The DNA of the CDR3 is TGTGCCAGCAGCGTAGTCTCCGGGATAGGCTACACCTTC.

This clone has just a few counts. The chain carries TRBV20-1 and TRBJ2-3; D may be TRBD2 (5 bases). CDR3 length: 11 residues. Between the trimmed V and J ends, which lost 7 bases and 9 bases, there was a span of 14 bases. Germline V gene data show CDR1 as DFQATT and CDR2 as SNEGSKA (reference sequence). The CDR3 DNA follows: TGCAGTGGAGTCGCGGGCGAAACGCAGTATTTT. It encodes CSGVAGETQYF.

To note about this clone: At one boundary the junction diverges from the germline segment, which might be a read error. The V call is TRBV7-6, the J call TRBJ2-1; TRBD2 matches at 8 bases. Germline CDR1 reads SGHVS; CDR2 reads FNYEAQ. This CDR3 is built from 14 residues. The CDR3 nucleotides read TGTGCCAGCAGCTTAGAGGGAGTCGGGAGGGCCGTGGTCTTC. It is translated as CASSLEGVGRAVVF.

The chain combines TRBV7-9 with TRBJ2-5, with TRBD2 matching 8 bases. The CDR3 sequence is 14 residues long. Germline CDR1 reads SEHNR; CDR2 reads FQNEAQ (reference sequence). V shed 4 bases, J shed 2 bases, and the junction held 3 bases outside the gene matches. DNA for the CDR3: TGTGCCAGCAGCTCCGGACTAGCTCAAGAGACCCAGTACTTC. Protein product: CASSSGLAQETQYF.

In DNA, the CDR3 is TGTGCCAGCTCGTTCCGGGAGCCGTCGGAGCAGTTCTTC. This codes for CASSFREPSEQFF. The rearrangement joins TRBV18 to TRBJ2-1; D may be TRBD2 (6 bases). The CDR3 covers 13 residues. In germline, CDR1 is KGHSH, CDR2 LQKENI. Trimming took 6 bases from V and 10 from J, leaving 16 bases between them.

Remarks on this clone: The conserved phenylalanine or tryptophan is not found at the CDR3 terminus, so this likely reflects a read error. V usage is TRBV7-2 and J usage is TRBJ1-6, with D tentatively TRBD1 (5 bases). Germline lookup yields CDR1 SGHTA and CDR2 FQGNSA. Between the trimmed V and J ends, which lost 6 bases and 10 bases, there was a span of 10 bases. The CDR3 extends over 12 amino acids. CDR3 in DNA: TGTGCCAGCAGTCCAGGGTTATCACCCCTCCACCTT. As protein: CASSPGLSPLHL.

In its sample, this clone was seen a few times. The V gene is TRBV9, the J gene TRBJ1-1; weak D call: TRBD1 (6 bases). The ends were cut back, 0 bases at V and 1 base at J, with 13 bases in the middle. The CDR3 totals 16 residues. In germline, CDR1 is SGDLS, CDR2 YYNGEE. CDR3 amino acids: CASSVGLGRGNTEAFF. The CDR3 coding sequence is TGTGCCAGCAGCGTAGGGTTGGGCAGGGGGAACACTGAAGCTTTCTTT. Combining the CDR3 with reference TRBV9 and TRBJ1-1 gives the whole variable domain DSGVTQTPKHLITATGQRVTLRCSPRSGDLSVYWYQQSLDQGLQFLIQYYNGEERAKGNILERFSAQQFPDLHSELNLSSLELGDSALYFCASSVGLGRGNTEAFFGQGTRLTVV.

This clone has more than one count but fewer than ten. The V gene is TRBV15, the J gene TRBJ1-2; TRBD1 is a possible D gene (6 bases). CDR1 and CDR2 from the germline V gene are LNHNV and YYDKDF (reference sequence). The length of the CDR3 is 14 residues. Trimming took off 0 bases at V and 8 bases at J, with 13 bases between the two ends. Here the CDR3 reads CATSRDHREKGYTF. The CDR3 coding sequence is TGTGCCACCAGCAGAGATCACAGGGAGAAGGGCTACACCTTC.

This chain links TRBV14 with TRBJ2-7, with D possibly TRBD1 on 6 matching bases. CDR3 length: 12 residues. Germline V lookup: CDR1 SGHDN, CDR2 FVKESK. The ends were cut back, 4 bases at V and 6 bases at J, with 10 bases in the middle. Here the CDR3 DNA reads TGTGCCAGCAGCCTACAGGGTCCCGAGCAGTACTTC. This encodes CASSLQGPEQYF.

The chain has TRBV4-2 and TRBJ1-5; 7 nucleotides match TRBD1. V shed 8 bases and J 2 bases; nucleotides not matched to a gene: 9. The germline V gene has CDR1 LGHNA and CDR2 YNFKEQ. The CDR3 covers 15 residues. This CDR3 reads CASRFEGGGNQPQHF. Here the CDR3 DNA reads TGTGCCAGCCGGTTTGAAGGGGGCGGCAATCAGCCCCAGCATTTT.

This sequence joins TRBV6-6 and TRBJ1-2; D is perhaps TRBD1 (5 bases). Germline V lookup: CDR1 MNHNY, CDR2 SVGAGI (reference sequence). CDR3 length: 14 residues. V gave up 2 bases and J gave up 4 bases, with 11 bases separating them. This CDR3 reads CASSYPTGSYGYTF. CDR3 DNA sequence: TGTGCCAGCAGTTACCCTACAGGATCCTATGGCTACACCTTC.

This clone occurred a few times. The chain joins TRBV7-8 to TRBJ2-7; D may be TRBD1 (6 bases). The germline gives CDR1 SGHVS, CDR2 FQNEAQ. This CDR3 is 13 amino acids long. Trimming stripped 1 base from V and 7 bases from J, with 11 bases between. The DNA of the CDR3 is TGTGCCAGCAGCTTAGACGGGACAACAGAGCAGTACTTC. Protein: CASSLDGTTEQYF.

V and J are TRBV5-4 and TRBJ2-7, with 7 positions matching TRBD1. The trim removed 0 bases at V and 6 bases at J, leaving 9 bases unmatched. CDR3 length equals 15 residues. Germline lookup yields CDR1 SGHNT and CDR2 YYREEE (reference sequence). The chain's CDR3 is CASSLEGARLGEQYF. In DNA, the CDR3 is TGTGCCAGCAGCTTGGAGGGGGCCCGCTTGGGCGAGCAGTACTTC.

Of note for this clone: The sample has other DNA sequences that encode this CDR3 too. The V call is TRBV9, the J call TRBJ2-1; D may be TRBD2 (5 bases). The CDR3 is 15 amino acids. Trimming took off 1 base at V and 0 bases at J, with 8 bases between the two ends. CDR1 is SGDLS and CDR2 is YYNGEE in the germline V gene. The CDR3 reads CASSVLAGSYNEQFF. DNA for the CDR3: TGTGCCAGCAGCGTACTGGCGGGCTCCTACAATGAGCAGTTCTTC.

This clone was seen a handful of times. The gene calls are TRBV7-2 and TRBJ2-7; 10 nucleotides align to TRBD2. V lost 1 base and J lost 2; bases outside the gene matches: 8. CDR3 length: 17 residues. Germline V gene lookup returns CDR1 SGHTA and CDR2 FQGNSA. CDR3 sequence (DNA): TGTGCCAGCAGCTTAGATAGGACTAGCGGAACTCCCTACGAGCAGTACTTC. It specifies CASSLDRTSGTPYEQYF.

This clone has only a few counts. As DNA, the CDR3 is TGTGCCAGCAGCGCTGGACAGAGAAATTCACCCCTCCACTTT. As protein: CASSAGQRNSPLHF. This sequence joins TRBV9 and TRBJ1-6; D might be TRBD1 (6 bases). V lost 3 bases and J lost 7, with 11 bases in between. The CDR3 covers 14 residues. Germline V gives CDR1 SGDLS, CDR2 YYNGEE.

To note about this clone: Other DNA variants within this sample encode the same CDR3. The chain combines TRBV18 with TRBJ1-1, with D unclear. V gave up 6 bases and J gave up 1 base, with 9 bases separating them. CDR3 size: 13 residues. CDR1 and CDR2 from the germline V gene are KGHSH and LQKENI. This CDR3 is CASSPSENTEAFF. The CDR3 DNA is TGTGCCAGCTCCCCCAGCGAGAACACTGAAGCTTTCTTT.

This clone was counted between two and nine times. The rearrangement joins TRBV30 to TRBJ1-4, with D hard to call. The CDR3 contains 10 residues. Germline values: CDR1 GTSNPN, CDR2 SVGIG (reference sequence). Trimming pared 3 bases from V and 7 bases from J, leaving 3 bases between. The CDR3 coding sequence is TGTGCCTGGAGCAGTGAAAAACTGTTTTTT. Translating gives CAWSSEKLFF. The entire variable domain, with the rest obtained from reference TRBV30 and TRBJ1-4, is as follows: SQTIHQWPATLVQPVGSPLSLECTVEGTSNPNLYWYRQAAGRGLQLLFYSVGIGQISSEVPQNLSASRPQDRQFILSSKKLLLSDSGFYLCAWSSEKLFFGSGTQLSVL.

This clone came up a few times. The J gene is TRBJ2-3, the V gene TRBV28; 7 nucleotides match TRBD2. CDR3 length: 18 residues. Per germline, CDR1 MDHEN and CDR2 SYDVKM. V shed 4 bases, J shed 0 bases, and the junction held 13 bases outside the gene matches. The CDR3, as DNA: TGTGCCAGCAGTTGGGAGCTAGCGGAAGCCTCTAGCACAGATACGCAGTATTTT. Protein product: CASSWELAEASSTDTQYF.

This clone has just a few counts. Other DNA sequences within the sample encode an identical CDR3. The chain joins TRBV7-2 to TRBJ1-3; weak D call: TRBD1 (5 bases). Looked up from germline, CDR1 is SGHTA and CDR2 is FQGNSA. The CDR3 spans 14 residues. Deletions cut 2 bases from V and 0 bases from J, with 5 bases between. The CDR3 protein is CASSLQGSGNTIYF. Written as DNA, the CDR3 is TGTGCCAGCAGCTTACAGGGCTCTGGAAACACCATATATTTT.

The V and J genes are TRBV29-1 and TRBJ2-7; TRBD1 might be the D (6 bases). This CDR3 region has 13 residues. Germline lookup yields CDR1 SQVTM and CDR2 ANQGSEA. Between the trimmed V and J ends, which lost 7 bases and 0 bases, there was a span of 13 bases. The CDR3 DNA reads TGCAGCGCCTCACAGGGCTACTCCTACGAGCAGTACTTC. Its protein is CSASQGYSYEQYF.

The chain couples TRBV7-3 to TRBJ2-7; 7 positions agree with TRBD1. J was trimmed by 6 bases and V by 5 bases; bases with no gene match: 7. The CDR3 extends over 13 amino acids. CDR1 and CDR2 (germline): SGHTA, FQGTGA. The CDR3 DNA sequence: TGTGCCAGCAGCCCGACAGGGACGGCCGAGCAGTACTTC. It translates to CASSPTGTAEQYF. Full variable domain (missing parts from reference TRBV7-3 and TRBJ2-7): GAGVSQTPSNKVTEKGKYVELRCDPISGHTALYWYRQSLGQGPEFLIYFQGTGAADDSGLPNDRFFAVRPEGSVSTLKIQRTERGDSAVYLCASSPTGTAEQYFGPGTRLTVT.

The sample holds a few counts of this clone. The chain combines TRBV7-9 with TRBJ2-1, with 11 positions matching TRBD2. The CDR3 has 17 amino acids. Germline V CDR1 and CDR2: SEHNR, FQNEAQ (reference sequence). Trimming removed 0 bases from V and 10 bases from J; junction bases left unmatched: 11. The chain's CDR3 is CASSLARRTSGPREQFF. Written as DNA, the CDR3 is TGTGCCAGCAGCTTAGCGCGTCGGACTAGCGGGCCCCGGGAGCAGTTCTTC.